This entry lists 29 T cell receptor beta chains sequenced from one sample in a study of T cell repertoires in cytomegalovirus infection. TCRdb processed the reads anew with MiXCR; each CDR3 protein has one entry. The sample lists some 920,000 distinct CDR3 sequences; around 31% were seen once. The antigens for these receptors are not known. Sequenced material: cultured CD8+ T cells from PBMCs, taken from culture after CMV antigen stimulation. The receptors stem from a human donor in good health (CMV status not recorded). Some clones in this sample may be carry-over from other donors' samples.

This clonotype was observed at least ten times. The genes are TRBV7-2 and TRBJ2-7, with D perhaps matching TRBD1 (5 bases). The CDR3 loop spans 13 amino acids. Germline CDR1 reads SGHTA; CDR2 reads FQGNSA. Trimming stripped 6 bases from V and 0 bases from J, with 9 bases between. DNA for the CDR3: TGTGCCAGCAGACCCGACAGCTCCTACGAGCAGTACGTC. Protein sequence: CASRPDSSYEQYV.

The chain is built from TRBV7-9 and TRBJ2-7; D is unresolved. The germline gives CDR1 SEHNR, CDR2 FQNEAQ (reference sequence). Trimming pared 1 base from V and 3 bases from J, leaving 10 bases between. This CDR3 is built from 14 residues. The CDR3 loop is CASSLEGPFYEQYF. CDR3 in DNA: TGTGCCAGCAGCTTAGAGGGCCCGTTCTACGAGCAGTACTTC.

The chain employs TRBV6-8 and TRBJ2-1, with 10 nucleotides matching TRBD2. Losses at the gene ends were 1 base for V and 6 bases for J; bases not matched to a gene: 9. This CDR3 is 17 amino acids long. Per the germline V gene, CDR1 is MNHGY and CDR2 is SAAAGT. The CDR3 is CASSYWGSWTSGNEQFF. CDR3 coding DNA: TGTGCCAGCAGTTACTGGGGGTCCTGGACTAGCGGCAATGAGCAGTTCTTC.

The CDR3 bases are TGTGCCAGCAGTTTAAACAGACCTGAGCAGTTCTTC. It specifies CASSLNRPEQFF. The chain combines TRBV12-3 or TRBV12-4 with TRBJ2-1; D is undetermined. CDR3 size: 12 residues. The V and J ends lost 2 bases and 9 bases respectively, with 8 bases between them.

This clonotype was found a few times. One end of the junction is discordant with germline, which a read error may explain. This chain uses TRBV7-7 with TRBJ1-2, with D unresolved. Germline assignment: CDR1 SSHAT and CDR2 FNYEAQ (reference sequence). This CDR3 spans 19 amino acids. The CDR3 DNA follows: TGTGCTAGCAGCTTAGACTTAGGGAGGCCAGGAGCTATGAGATATGGCTACACCTTC. This sequence encodes CASSLDLGRPGAMRYGYTF.

This clonotype has more than one count but fewer than ten. J is TRBJ2-1 and V is TRBV27; D is unclear. V was shortened by 6 bases and J by 4 bases, with 10 bases between the two germline ends. Germline V gene data show CDR1 as MNHEY and CDR2 as SMNVEV (reference sequence). The CDR3 spans 13 residues. CDR3 sequence reads: CASRSYQYNEQFF. CDR3 DNA: TGTGCCAGCAGATCCTATCAGTACAATGAGCAGTTCTTC.

This clonotype was observed a handful of times. The chain employs TRBV7-2 and TRBJ1-4; possible D gene TRBD1, 6 bases. V lost 2 bases to trimming and J lost 8 bases, with 12 bases between them. The germline V gene encodes CDR1 SGHTA and CDR2 FQGNSA. The CDR3 consists of 14 residues. The CDR3: CASSLIGGGEKLFF. CDR3 nucleotide sequence: TGTGCCAGCAGCTTAATCGGGGGCGGGGAAAAACTGTTTTTT.

In this sample, this clonotype turned up a few times. The CDR3 region is CASSQVWSLYNEQFF. DNA for the CDR3: TGTGCCAGCAGCCAAGTTTGGAGCCTTTACAATGAGCAGTTCTTC. The V and J genes are TRBV4-2 and TRBJ2-1; D is ambiguous. The germline gives CDR1 LGHNA, CDR2 YNFKEQ. Trimming removed 1 base at V and 4 bases at J, with 11 bases between. The CDR3 runs to 15 residues.

The V call is TRBV5-4, the J call TRBJ2-1; 14 bases match TRBD2. After removal of 3 bases from V and 8 bases from J, the junction contained 7 bases not matched to a gene. Germline V gene data show CDR1 as SGHNT and CDR2 as YYREEE (reference sequence). The length of the CDR3 is 16 residues. The CDR3 DNA reads as TGTGCCAGCAGCTCCTCTCGGACTAGCGGGGGGTATGAGCAGTTCTTC. This encodes CASSSSRTSGGYEQFF.

This clonotype was counted only a few times. V is TRBV6-5 and J is TRBJ2-7; 7 bases line up with TRBD2. The CDR3 extends over 13 amino acids. CDR1 and CDR2 from the germline V gene are MNHEY and SVGAGI. Germline trimming cut 5 bases from V and 3 bases from J; bases unmatched to any gene: 4. In DNA form, the CDR3 reads TGTGCCAGCAGTGGCTCGGGAGGCTACGAGCAGTACGTC. Residues: CASSGSGGYEQYV.

The rearrangement links TRBV27 to TRBJ1-2, with D unresolved. With 9 bases removed from V and 4 bases from J, the gap between germline ends came to 15 bases. The CDR3 covers 13 residues. Per germline, CDR1 MNHEY and CDR2 SMNVEV (reference sequence). CDR3 residues: CASARPGAYGYTF. The DNA of the CDR3 is TGTGCCAGTGCACGTCCGGGAGCCTATGGCTACACCTTC.

This clonotype was counted at least ten times. V is TRBV12-3 or TRBV12-4 and J is TRBJ1-1; the D is unclear. Trimming left V 7 bases short and J 7 bases short, with 10 bases between. The CDR3 loop spans 11 amino acids. The CDR3 protein is CASTTDGEAFF. DNA of the CDR3: TGTGCCAGCACCACAGACGGTGAAGCTTTCTTT.

J is TRBJ2-1 and V is TRBV18; possible D gene TRBD1, 7 bases. The V end was cut by 4 bases, the J end by 1 base, with 26 bases between. The germline V gene has CDR1 KGHSH and CDR2 LQKENI. The CDR3 extends over 20 amino acids. The CDR3 sequence is CASSHGGGVLGRRSYNEQFF. In nucleotides, the CDR3 is TGTGCCAGCTCACATGGAGGGGGCGTCTTGGGGCGGAGATCCTACAATGAGCAGTTCTTC.

This chain's CDR3 is CSARRTGGSSYEQYV. CDR3 nucleotide sequence: TGCAGTGCTAGAAGGACAGGGGGGAGCTCCTACGAGCAGTACGTC. The chain links TRBV20-1 to TRBJ2-7; 10 bases map to TRBD1. This CDR3 is built from 15 residues. Germline V gene sequence: CDR1 DFQATT, CDR2 SNEGSKA (reference sequence). Unmatched junction bases numbered 4, after V lost 2 bases and J lost 0 bases.

The rearrangement joins TRBV4-1 to TRBJ1-1, with TRBD1 as a possible D gene (6 bases). Per germline, CDR1 MGHRA and CDR2 YSYEKL. The V and J ends lost 3 bases and 2 bases respectively, with 19 bases between them. The CDR3 length is 17 residues. CDR3 nucleotides: TGCGCCAGCAGCCACCAATTCTGGGGACAAGGAAACACTGAAGCTTTCTTT. Translating gives CASSHQFWGQGNTEAFF.

This chain links TRBV7-9 with TRBJ2-3; TRBD2 might be the D (5 bases). Per the germline V gene, CDR1 is SEHNR and CDR2 is FQNEAQ (reference sequence). V lost 5 bases, J lost 7 bases, and 19 bases lay in between. The CDR3 has 15 amino acids. This chain's CDR3 is CASSTRTALMNTQYF. The CDR3 nucleotides read TGTGCCAGCAGCACTAGGACCGCACTTATGAATACGCAGTATTTT.

V usage is TRBV12-3 or TRBV12-4 and J usage is TRBJ1-2; D is possibly TRBD1 (5 bases). V lost 2 bases, J lost 4 bases, and 20 bases lay in between. CDR3 length equals 17 residues. The CDR3 DNA follows: TGTGCCAGCAGTTTACCCTTAGGGCAGGGACCATCCTATGGCTACACCTTC. It translates to CASSLPLGQGPSYGYTF.

The rearrangement links TRBV5-1 to TRBJ1-1; 8 nucleotides agree with TRBD1. In germline, CDR1 is SGHRS, CDR2 YFSETQ. V shed 7 bases, J shed 3 bases, and the junction held 8 bases outside the gene matches. The CDR3 length is 14 residues. The chain's CDR3 is CASGKQGGYTEAFF. The CDR3 nucleotides are TGCGCCAGCGGAAAACAGGGGGGCTACACTGAAGCTTTCTTT.

The chain combines TRBV4-1 with TRBJ2-5; TRBD2 matches 9 bases. V dropped 3 bases and J dropped 5; count of bases not matched to a gene: 7. Looked up from germline, CDR1 is MGHRA and CDR2 is YSYEKL. This CDR3 is built from 15 residues. The CDR3: CASSQLAGLGETQYF. The CDR3 DNA sequence: TGCGCCAGCAGCCAGCTAGCGGGGCTAGGGGAGACCCAGTACTTC.

This sequence joins TRBV6-6 and TRBJ1-1; tentatively, D is TRBD1 (5 bases). The V and J ends lost 0 bases and 1 base respectively, with 12 bases between them. CDR3 length equals 16 residues. Looked up from germline, CDR1 is MNHNY and CDR2 is SVGAGI (reference sequence). DNA for the CDR3: TGTGCCAGCAGTTACTCGAAAGGACACCAGAACACTGAAGCTTTCTTT. It specifies CASSYSKGHQNTEAFF.

This clonotype was seen only a few times. The V call is TRBV7-3, the J call TRBJ2-1, with 9 positions matching TRBD2. The CDR3 sequence is 16 residues long. The ends lost 2 bases at V and 4 bases at J; junction bases unmatched: 6. The V gene's germline CDR1 is SGHTA and CDR2 FQGTGA. As DNA, the CDR3 is TGTGCCAGCAGCTTACCGAGGGCGGGGGGGTACAATGAGCAGTTCTTC. Translated: CASSLPRAGGYNEQFF.

This clonotype showed up just a few times. This chain connects TRBV27 to TRBJ2-7; unclear D gene. Trimming left V 11 bases short and J 2 bases short, with 13 bases between. The CDR3 spans 12 residues. Germline-derived CDR1 and CDR2 are MNHEY and SMNVEV (reference sequence). This CDR3 reads CALEGRPYEQYV. The CDR3 DNA is TGTGCCCTCGAAGGCAGGCCCTACGAGCAGTACGTC.

This clonotype was detected ten times or more. This chain joins TRBV7-2 and TRBJ1-1; tentative D call: TRBD1 (5 bases). The V gene's germline CDR1 is SGHTA and CDR2 FQGNSA. CDR3 size: 15 residues. The V and J ends lost 1 base and 1 base respectively, with 10 bases between them. CDR3 DNA sequence: TGTGCCAGCAGCTTAGAAACGACAGCGAACACTGAAGCTTTCTTT. It codes for CASSLETTANTEAFF.

The V and J genes are TRBV7-9 and TRBJ1-4, with a tentative D call TRBD1 (6 bases). Germline V lookup: CDR1 SEHNR, CDR2 FQNEAQ (reference sequence). The CDR3 extends over 17 amino acids. V was cut by 5 bases and J by 0 bases, with 16 bases left in between. This CDR3 reads CASSPGQRVATNEKLFF. The CDR3, as DNA: TGTGCCAGCAGCCCTGGACAGAGAGTTGCAACTAATGAAAAACTGTTTTTT.

This clonotype has a handful of counts. The gene calls are TRBV12-3 or TRBV12-4 and TRBJ2-2; TRBD1 matches 8 bases. With V trimmed by 5 bases and J by 6 bases, 5 bases remained unmatched. The CDR3 loop spans 14 amino acids. DNA for the CDR3: TGTGCCAGCAGTCTGACAGGGGTTTCCGGGGAGCTGTTTTTT. Translation: CASSLTGVSGELFF.

This rearrangement joins TRBV7-9 to TRBJ2-1; D uncertain. Germline CDR1 SEHNR, CDR2 FQNEAQ (reference sequence). There are 13 residues in the CDR3. Trimming cost V 8 bases and J 0 bases, with 8 bases left between them. The CDR3 here is CASDDASYNEQFF. CDR3 bases: TGTGCCAGCGACGATGCCTCCTACAATGAGCAGTTCTTC.

The genes are TRBV19 and TRBJ1-2; TRBD1 might be the D (6 bases). V lost 7 bases and J lost 4, with 25 bases in between. CDR1 and CDR2 (germline): LNHDA, SQIVND (reference sequence). CDR3 length equals 17 residues. The chain's CDR3 is CASTPPRDILNGYGYTF. The CDR3 coding sequence is TGTGCCAGTACCCCCCCGAGGGACATCCTGAATGGCTATGGCTACACCTTC.

This clonotype was seen a few times. The V gene is TRBV12-3 or TRBV12-4, the J gene TRBJ2-3; the D gene is possibly TRBD1 (6 bases). The CDR3 covers 13 residues. V was cut by 4 bases and J by 4 bases, with 9 bases left in between. CDR3 amino acids: CASSSNRADTQYF. DNA of the CDR3: TGTGCCAGCAGTTCCAACAGGGCAGATACGCAGTATTTT.

CDR3 sequence reads: CASSPGSGGLPDTQYF. CDR3 bases: TGTGCCAGCAGTCCAGGGTCGGGGGGGCTCCCAGATACGCAGTATTTT. The chain is built from TRBV12-3 or TRBV12-4 and TRBJ2-3, with 8 positions matching TRBD2. The J segment lost 4 bases and the V segment lost 5 bases, leaving 11 bases of the junction unmatched. There are 16 residues in the CDR3.